Following are 14 T cell receptor beta chains from one sample sequenced in a study of control samples from healthy donors and cancer patients. Data came from immunoSEQ multiplex PCR; TCRdb stores just in-frame clones and leaves some out. The sample consists of fewer than 20,000 clones, around 84% of them appearing once. Sequences were obtained from PBMCs. These receptors originate from an older woman with lung cancer.

The chain has TRBV24-1 and TRBJ1-3; D is undetermined. Trimming took off 3 bases at V and 4 bases at J, with 9 bases between the two ends. Germline V gene lookup returns CDR1 KGHDR and CDR2 SFDVKD. The CDR3 is 14 residues long. The CDR3 DNA reads TGTGCCACCAGTGATACAAGAATGGGAAACACCATATATTTT. Translation: CATSDTRMGNTIYF.

The chain combines TRBV6-5 with TRBJ1-1; D possibly corresponds to TRBD1 (6 bases). Trimming stripped 6 bases from V and 0 bases from J, with 11 bases between. CDR1 and CDR2 from the germline V gene are MNHEY and SVGAGI. The CDR3 is 14 residues long. CDR3 nucleotide sequence: TGTGCCAGCAGGATCGACAGGTTGAACACTGAAGCTTTCTTT. It encodes CASRIDRLNTEAFF.

This clone was recorded once. The genes are TRBV27 and TRBJ2-1, with 15 bases that match TRBD2. The germline gives CDR1 MNHEY, CDR2 SMNVEV (reference sequence). Germline trimming cut 3 bases from V and 2 bases from J; bases unmatched to any gene: 14. CDR3 length equals 21 residues. Here the CDR3 DNA reads TGTGCCAGCAGTTTCGCCCCGGGACAGGGGACTAGCGGGAGGACCTACAATGAGCAGTTCTTC. This codes for CASSFAPGQGTSGRTYNEQFF.

The table lists this clone with a count of one. In DNA form, the CDR3 reads TGTGCCAGCAGCCCAGTCGGGACGTTCCATGGCTACACCTTC. The encoded protein is CASSPVGTFHGYTF. The V and J genes are TRBV3-1 (or the pseudogene TRBV3-2) and TRBJ1-2; a possible D gene is TRBD1 (5 bases). The CDR3 length is 14 residues. Between the trimmed V and J ends, which lost 4 bases and 6 bases, there was a span of 15 bases. Germline values: CDR1 LGHDT, CDR2 YNNKEL (reference sequence).

V gene TRBV30 combines with J gene TRBJ1-1, with no clear D. Germline CDR1 is GTSNPN and CDR2 is SVGIG (reference sequence). The germline V and J ends were trimmed by 2 bases and 3 bases, with 7 bases remaining between them. The CDR3 extends over 12 amino acids. The CDR3 DNA is TGTGCCTGGAGTTCCGGGGACACTGAAGCTTTCTTT. Translation: CAWSSGDTEAFF.

J is TRBJ1-1 and V is TRBV5-1; D gene uncertain. Germline lookup yields CDR1 SGHRS and CDR2 YFSETQ. V lost 0 bases to trimming and J lost 1 base, with 7 bases between them. This CDR3 contains 14 residues. CDR3 in amino acids: CASSLEGQNTEAFF. CDR3 nucleotide sequence: TGCGCCAGCAGCTTGGAAGGGCAGAACACTGAAGCTTTCTTT.

CDR3 sequence reads: CASSLYPGQGARGTEAFF. CDR3 DNA: TGTGCCAGCAGCTTGTATCCTGGACAGGGGGCAAGGGGAACTGAAGCTTTCTTT. The genes are TRBV2 and TRBJ1-1, with 11 bases matching TRBD1. This CDR3 region has 18 residues. Per germline, CDR1 SNHLY and CDR2 FYNNEI. V was pared by 6 bases and J by 5 bases, with 17 bases of the junction left unmatched.

The V call is TRBV12-3 or TRBV12-4, the J call TRBJ2-3, with D tentatively TRBD2 (5 bases). The CDR3 runs 11 residues. V gave up 6 bases and J gave up 11 bases, with 12 bases separating them. The chain's CDR3 is CASSTVEVQYF. The CDR3 DNA reads TGTGCCAGCAGCACCGTGGAGGTGCAGTATTTT.

The chain is built from TRBV25-1 and TRBJ2-4, with 11 bases fitting TRBD2. The CDR3 covers 18 residues. Per the germline V gene, CDR1 is MGHDK and CDR2 is SYGVNS. With 4 bases clipped from V and 1 base from J, the junction kept 9 bases outside the gene matches. CDR3 DNA: TGTGCCAGCAGTGGACATATAGCGGGAGGGAGGGCCAAAAACATTCAGTACTTC. This codes for CASSGHIAGGRAKNIQYF.

The gene calls are TRBV18 and TRBJ2-7, with 7 bases aligning to TRBD1. The CDR3 length is 15 residues. The germline CDR1 and CDR2 sequences are KGHSH and LQKENI. Losses at the gene ends were 6 bases for V and 0 bases for J; bases not matched to a gene: 8. CDR3 in DNA: TGTGCCAGCTCCCAGGGGGTGGCGGCCTCCTACGAGCAGTACTTC. Its translation is CASSQGVAASYEQYF.

This clone was seen once. The J gene is TRBJ2-5, the V gene TRBV6-5, with unresolved D. The CDR3 sequence is 16 residues long. CDR1 is MNHEY and CDR2 is SVGAGI in the germline V gene. With 2 bases removed from V and 1 base from J, the gap between germline ends came to 14 bases. CDR3 bases: TGTGCCAGCAGTTACAGCATTTGGCAGGTCCAAGAGACCCAGTACTTC. It translates to CASSYSIWQVQETQYF.

The chain links TRBV28 to TRBJ1-1; no firm D call. The CDR3 sequence is 15 residues long. Germline-derived CDR1 and CDR2 are MDHEN and SYDVKM. The ends were cut back, 5 bases at V and 10 bases at J, with 23 bases in the middle. The CDR3 is CASSPKRVGGPTAFF. The CDR3 DNA sequence: TGTGCCAGCAGTCCCAAAAGGGTAGGAGGGCCGACAGCTTTCTTT.

The chain joins TRBV9 to TRBJ1-1; the D is unclear. This CDR3 contains 13 residues. Germline values: CDR1 SGDLS, CDR2 YYNGEE. Trimming shortened V by 4 bases and J by 0 bases, and 7 bases separated the two germline ends. In nucleotides, the CDR3 is TGTGCCAGCAGCACAAGCATGAACACTGAAGCTTTCTTT. As protein: CASSTSMNTEAFF.

V and J are TRBV11-2 and TRBJ2-2; 11 nucleotides line up with TRBD1. Germline loops: CDR1 SGHAT, CDR2 FQNNGV. The CDR3 covers 19 residues. Germline trimming cut 1 base from V and 4 bases from J; bases unmatched to any gene: 11. The CDR3 here is CASSLGIRGQGARTGELFF. CDR3 bases: TGTGCCAGCAGCTTAGGTATTAGAGGACAGGGGGCGCGCACCGGGGAGCTGTTTTTT.